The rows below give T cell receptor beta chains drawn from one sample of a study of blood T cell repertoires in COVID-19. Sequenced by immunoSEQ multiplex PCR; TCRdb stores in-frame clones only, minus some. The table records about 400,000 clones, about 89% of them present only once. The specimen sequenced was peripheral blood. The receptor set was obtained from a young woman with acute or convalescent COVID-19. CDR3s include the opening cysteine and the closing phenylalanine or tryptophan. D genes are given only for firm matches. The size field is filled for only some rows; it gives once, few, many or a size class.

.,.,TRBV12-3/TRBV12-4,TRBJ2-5,CASSSIDAETQYF,TGTGCCAGCAGTTCTATAGATGCCGAGACCCAGTACTTC
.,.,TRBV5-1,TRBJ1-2,CASSLDTLPGGYTF,TGCGCCAGCAGCTTGGACACCCTCCCGGGGGGCTACACCTTC
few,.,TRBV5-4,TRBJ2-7,CASSLVGRTYEQYF,TGTGCCAGCAGCTTAGTAGGGAGGACCTACGAGCAGTACTTC
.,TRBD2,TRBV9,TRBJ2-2,CASSGTSSGELFF,TGTGCCAGCAGCGGGACTAGCTCCGGGGAGCTGTTTTTT
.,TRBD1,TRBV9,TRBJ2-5,CASSLTGWGQETQYF,TGTGCCAGCAGCTTGACAGGGTGGGGTCAAGAGACCCAGTACTTC
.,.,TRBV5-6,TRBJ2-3,CASSYLSRTDTQYF,TGTGCCAGCAGCTACCTAAGTCGGACAGATACGCAGTATTTT
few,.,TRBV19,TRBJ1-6,CASTGNLGISPLHF,TGTGCCAGTACGGGGAACTTGGGAATTTCACCCCTCCACTTT
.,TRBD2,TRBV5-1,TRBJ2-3,CASSFPRAGGPDTQYF,TGCGCCAGCAGCTTCCCTCGAGCGGGGGGGCCAGATACGCAGTATTTT
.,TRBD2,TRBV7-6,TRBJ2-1,CASSLGGGRQFF,TGTGCCAGCAGCTTAGGGGGCGGGAGGCAGTTCTTC
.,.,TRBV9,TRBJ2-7,CASSVGQGPYEQYF,TGTGCCAGCAGCGTGGGCCAGGGGCCCTACGAGCAGTACTTC
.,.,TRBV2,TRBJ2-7,CASRLDGQTYEQYF,TGTGCCAGCAGGCTGGACGGACAGACCTACGAGCAGTACTTC
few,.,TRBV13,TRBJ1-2,CASSPGHGGHGYTF,TGTGCCAGCAGCCCAGGACACGGAGGGCATGGCTACACCTTC
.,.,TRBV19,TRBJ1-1,CASSIFWAANTEAFF,TGTGCCAGTAGTATATTCTGGGCAGCGAACACTGAAGCTTTCTTT
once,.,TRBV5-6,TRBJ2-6,CASSWGVGANVLTF,TGTGCCAGCAGCTGGGGGGTTGGGGCCAACGTCCTGACTTTC
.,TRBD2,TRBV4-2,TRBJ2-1,CASSQVGGGAVGEQFF,TGTGCCAGCAGCCAAGTAGGCGGGGGGGCCGTTGGTGAGCAGTTCTTC
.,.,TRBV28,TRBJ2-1,CASSFGTPPEQFF,TGTGCCAGCAGTTTCGGGACACCCCCTGAGCAGTTCTTC
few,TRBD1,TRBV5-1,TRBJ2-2,CASSLDGQGKTGELFF,TGCGCCAGCAGCTTGGATGGACAGGGGAAAACCGGGGAGCTGTTTTTT
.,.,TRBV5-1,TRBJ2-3,CASSPERTSTDTQYF,TGCGCCAGCAGCCCGGAGCGGACTAGCACAGATACGCAGTATTTT
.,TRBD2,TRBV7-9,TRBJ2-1,CASSEPLAGGGNEQFF,TGTGCCAGCAGCGAGCCCCTAGCGGGGGGGGGTAATGAGCAGTTCTTC
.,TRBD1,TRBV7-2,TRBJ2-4,CASSLGTGNTKNIQYF,TGTGCCAGCAGCTTAGGGACAGGGAATACCAAAAACATTCAGTACTTC
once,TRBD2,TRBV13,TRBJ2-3,CASSPRLAGSTDTQYF,TGTGCCAGCAGCCCCCGACTAGCGGGGAGCACAGATACGCAGTATTTT
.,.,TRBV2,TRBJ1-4,CASSEAQGWGEKLFF,TGTGCCAGCAGTGAAGCTCAGGGGTGGGGTGAAAAACTGTTTTTT
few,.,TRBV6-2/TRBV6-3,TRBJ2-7,CASSYSQSKNEQYF,TGTGCCAGCAGTTACTCCCAGTCCAAGAACGAGCAGTACTTC
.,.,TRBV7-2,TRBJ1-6,CASSKIRQVNSPLHF,TGTGCCAGCAGCAAAATTAGACAGGTTAATTCACCCCTCCACTTT
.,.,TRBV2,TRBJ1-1,CASSPGTEAFF,TGTGCCAGCAGCCCCGGCACTGAAGCTTTCTTT
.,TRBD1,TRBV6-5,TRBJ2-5,CASSRTGFETQYF,TGTGCCAGCAGTCGGACAGGGTTTGAGACCCAGTACTTC
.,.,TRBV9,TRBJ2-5,CASSRRAGETQYF,TGTGCCAGCAGCCGGAGGGCGGGAGAGACCCAGTACTTC